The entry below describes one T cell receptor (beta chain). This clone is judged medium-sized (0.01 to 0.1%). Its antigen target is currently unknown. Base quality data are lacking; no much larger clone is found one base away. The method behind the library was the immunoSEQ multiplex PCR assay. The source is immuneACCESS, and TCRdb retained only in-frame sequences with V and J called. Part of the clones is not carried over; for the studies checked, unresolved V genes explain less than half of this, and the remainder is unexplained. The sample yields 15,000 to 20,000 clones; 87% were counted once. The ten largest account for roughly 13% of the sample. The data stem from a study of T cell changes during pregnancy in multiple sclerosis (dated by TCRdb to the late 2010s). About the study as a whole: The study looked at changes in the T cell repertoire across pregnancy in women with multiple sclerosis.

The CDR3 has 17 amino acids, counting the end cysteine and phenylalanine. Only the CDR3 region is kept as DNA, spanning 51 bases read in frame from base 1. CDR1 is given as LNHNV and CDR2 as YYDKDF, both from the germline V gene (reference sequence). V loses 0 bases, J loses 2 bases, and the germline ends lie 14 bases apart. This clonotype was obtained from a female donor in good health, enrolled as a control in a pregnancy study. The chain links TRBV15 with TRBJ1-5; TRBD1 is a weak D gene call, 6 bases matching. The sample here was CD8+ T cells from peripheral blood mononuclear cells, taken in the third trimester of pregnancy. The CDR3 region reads CATSRDTLAGGNQPQHF. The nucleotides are TGTGCCACCAGCAGAGATACCCTGGCAGGGGGCAATCAGCCCCAGCATTTT.